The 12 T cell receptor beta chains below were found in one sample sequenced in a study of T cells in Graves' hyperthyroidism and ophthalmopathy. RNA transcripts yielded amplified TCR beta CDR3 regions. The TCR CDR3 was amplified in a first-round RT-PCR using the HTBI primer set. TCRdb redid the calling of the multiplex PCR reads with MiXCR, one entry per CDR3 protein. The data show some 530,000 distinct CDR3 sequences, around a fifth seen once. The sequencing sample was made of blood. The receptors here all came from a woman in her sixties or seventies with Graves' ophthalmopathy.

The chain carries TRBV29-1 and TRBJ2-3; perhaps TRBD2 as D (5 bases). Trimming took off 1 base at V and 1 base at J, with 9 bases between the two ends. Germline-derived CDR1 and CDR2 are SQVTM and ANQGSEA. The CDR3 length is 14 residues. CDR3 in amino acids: CSVEVQRRTDTQYF. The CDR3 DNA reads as TGCAGCGTTGAAGTCCAGCGGCGCACAGATACGCAGTATTTT.

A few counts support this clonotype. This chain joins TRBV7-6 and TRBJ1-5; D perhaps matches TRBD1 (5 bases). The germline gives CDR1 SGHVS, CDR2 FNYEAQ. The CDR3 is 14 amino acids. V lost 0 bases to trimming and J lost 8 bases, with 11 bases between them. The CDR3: CASSLAQGGKPQHF. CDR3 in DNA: TGTGCCAGCAGCTTAGCGCAGGGTGGGAAGCCCCAGCATTTT.

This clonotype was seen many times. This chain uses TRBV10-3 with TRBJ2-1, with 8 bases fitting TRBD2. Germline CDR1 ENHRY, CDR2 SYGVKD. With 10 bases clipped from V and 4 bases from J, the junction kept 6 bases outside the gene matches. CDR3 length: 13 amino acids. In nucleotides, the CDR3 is TGTGCCACCGGGGGGGTATCGTACAATGAGCAGTTCTTC. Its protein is CATGGVSYNEQFF.

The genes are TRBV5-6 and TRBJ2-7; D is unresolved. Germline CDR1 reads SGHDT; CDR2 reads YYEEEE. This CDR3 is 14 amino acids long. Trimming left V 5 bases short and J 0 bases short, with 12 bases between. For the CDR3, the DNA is TGTGCCAGCAGGAACCTTGAAATCTCCTACGAGCAGTACTTC. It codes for CASRNLEISYEQYF.

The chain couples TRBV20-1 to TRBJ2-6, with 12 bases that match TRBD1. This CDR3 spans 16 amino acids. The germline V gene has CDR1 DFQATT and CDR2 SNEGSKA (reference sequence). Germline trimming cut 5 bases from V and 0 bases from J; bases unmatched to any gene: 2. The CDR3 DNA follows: TGCAGTGCTCCGGGACAGGGGGCCTCTGGGGCCAACGTCCTGACTTTC. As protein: CSAPGQGASGANVLTF.

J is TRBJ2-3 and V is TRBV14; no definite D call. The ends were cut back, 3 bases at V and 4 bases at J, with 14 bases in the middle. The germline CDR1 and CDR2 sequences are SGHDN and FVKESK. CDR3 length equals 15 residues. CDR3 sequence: CASSHSLATPDTQYF. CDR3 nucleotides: TGTGCCAGCAGCCACAGTCTGGCAACCCCAGATACGCAGTATTTT.

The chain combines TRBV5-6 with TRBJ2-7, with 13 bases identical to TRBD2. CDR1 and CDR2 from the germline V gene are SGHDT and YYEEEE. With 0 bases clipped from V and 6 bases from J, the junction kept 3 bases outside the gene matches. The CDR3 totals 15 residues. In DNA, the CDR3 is TGTGCCAGCAGCTTGGGACTAGCGGGGGGCCGCGAGCAGTACTTC. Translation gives CASSLGLAGGREQYF.

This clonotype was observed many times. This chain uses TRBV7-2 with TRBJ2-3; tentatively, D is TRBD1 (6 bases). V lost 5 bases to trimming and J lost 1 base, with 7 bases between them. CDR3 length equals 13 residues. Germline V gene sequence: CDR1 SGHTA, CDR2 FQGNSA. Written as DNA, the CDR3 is TGTGCCAGCAGCCAGGGGCGCACAGATACGCAGTATTTT. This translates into CASSQGRTDTQYF.

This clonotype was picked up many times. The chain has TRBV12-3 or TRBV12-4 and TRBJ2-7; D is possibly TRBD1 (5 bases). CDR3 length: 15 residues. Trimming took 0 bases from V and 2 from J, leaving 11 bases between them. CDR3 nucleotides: TGTGCCAGCAGTTTAGCACAGGATAGCCCCTACGAGCAGTACTTC. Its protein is CASSLAQDSPYEQYF.

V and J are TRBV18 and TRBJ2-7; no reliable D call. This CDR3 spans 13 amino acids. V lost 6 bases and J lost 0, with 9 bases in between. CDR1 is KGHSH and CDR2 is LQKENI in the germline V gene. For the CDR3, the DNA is TGTGCCAGCTCCTCCGGAGTCTCCTACGAGCAGTACTTC. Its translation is CASSSGVSYEQYF.

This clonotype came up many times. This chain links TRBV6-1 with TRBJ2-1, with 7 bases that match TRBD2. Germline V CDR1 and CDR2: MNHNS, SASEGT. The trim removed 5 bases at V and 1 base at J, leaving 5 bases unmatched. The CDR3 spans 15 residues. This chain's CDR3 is CASSHTSESYNEQFF. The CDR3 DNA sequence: TGTGCCAGCAGTCACACTAGCGAATCCTACAATGAGCAGTTCTTC.

The CDR3 loop is CASSPGAYSPLHF. CDR3 in DNA: TGTGCCAGCAGCCCCGGGGCGTATTCACCCCTCCACTTT. This chain links TRBV7-2 with TRBJ1-6; D may be TRBD1 (5 bases). Trimming stripped 5 bases from V and 8 bases from J, with 10 bases between. This CDR3 has 13 residues. Germline V gives CDR1 SGHTA, CDR2 FQGNSA.